This is a list of T cell receptor beta chains from one sample in a study of vaccination effects on CD4 cells after COVID-19. Their cognate antigens are unknown. Measured with immunoSEQ multiplex PCR; TCRdb has only the in-frame clones, and not every one. The sample lists tens of thousands of clones, 60% to 75% seen once, with under 15% in the top ten. Sample: CD4+ T cells from PBMCs cultured with HCoV-OC43 spike peptides, taken before COVID-19 vaccination. The source is a human donor who received a COVID-19 vaccine. Each CDR3 is given with its conserved first and last residue. D genes are given only for firm matches.

v_call: TRBV27; j_call: TRBJ2-2; d_call: NA; cdr3_nt: TGTGCCAGCAGTTCCTGGGCGGGGGCGGGAGGGGAGCTGTTTTTT; cdr3_aa: CASSSWAGAGGELFF
v_call: TRBV6-6; j_call: TRBJ2-7; d_call: NA; cdr3_nt: TGTGCCAGCAGTCGATCGGAGGGGGGCTACGAGCAGTACTTC; cdr3_aa: CASSRSEGGYEQYF
v_call: TRBV18; j_call: TRBJ2-1; d_call: NA; cdr3_nt: TGTGCCAGCTCACCACCGGGGGGTCTGGGAAATGAGCAGTTCTTC; cdr3_aa: CASSPPGGLGNEQFF
v_call: TRBV11-3; j_call: TRBJ1-6; d_call: TRBD1; cdr3_nt: TGTGCCAGCAGCCTGGGACAGGATAATTCACCCCTCCACTTT; cdr3_aa: CASSLGQDNSPLHF
v_call: TRBV7-9; j_call: TRBJ1-4; d_call: TRBD1; cdr3_nt: TGTGCCAGCACAAACAGGGGGTCAATAGAAAAACTGTTTTTT; cdr3_aa: CASTNRGSIEKLFF
v_call: TRBV5-4; j_call: TRBJ2-5; d_call: NA; cdr3_nt: TGTGCCAGCAGCTTGTACCTGGGGGGCCGAGAGACCCAGTACTTC; cdr3_aa: CASSLYLGGRETQYF
v_call: TRBV6-5; j_call: TRBJ1-2; d_call: NA; cdr3_nt: TGTGCCAGCTTTATGTCGGAGGGCTACACCTTC; cdr3_aa: CASFMSEGYTF
v_call: TRBV5-1; j_call: TRBJ1-4; d_call: TRBD1; cdr3_nt: TGCGCCAGCAGCCCAACAGGGGTCAATCCTGAAAAACTGTTTTTT; cdr3_aa: CASSPTGVNPEKLFF
v_call: TRBV7-6; j_call: TRBJ1-5; d_call: TRBD1; cdr3_nt: TGTGCCAGCAGCCCGAACATGTATCAGGACAGGGTTCAGCCCCAGCATTTT; cdr3_aa: CASSPNMYQDRVQPQHF
v_call: TRBV5-1; j_call: TRBJ2-2; d_call: NA; cdr3_nt: TGCGCCAGCAGCCCGGGACACCAACTAGACCTCACCGGGGAGCTGTTTTTT; cdr3_aa: CASSPGHQLDLTGELFF
v_call: TRBV11-2; j_call: TRBJ2-7; d_call: TRBD2; cdr3_nt: TGTGCCAGCAGCAAACCGAGGACTAGCCCAAGCTCCTACGAGCAGTACTTC; cdr3_aa: CASSKPRTSPSSYEQYF
v_call: TRBV12-5; j_call: TRBJ1-5; d_call: NA; cdr3_nt: TGTGCTAGTGGTTTGGTCCTCTTTGGGCAGGGAAGCAATCAGCCCCAGCATTTT; cdr3_aa: CASGLVLFGQGSNQPQHF
v_call: TRBV6-5; j_call: TRBJ2-7; d_call: TRBD2; cdr3_nt: TGTGCCAGCAGGAAGGGACTAGCGCCAGTAATCGAGCAGTACTTC; cdr3_aa: CASRKGLAPVIEQYF
v_call: TRBV5-1; j_call: TRBJ1-1; d_call: NA; cdr3_nt: TGCGCCAGCAGCCAATACGGTCTCACTGAAGCTTTCTTT; cdr3_aa: CASSQYGLTEAFF
v_call: TRBV19; j_call: TRBJ1-6; d_call: TRBD1; cdr3_nt: TGTGCCAGTAGTATATCCGGGACAGGGGGAAATTCACCCCTCCACTTT; cdr3_aa: CASSISGTGGNSPLHF
v_call: TRBV14; j_call: TRBJ2-7; d_call: NA; cdr3_nt: TGTGCCAGCAGCCACAGGGGCTCCTACGAGCAGTACTTC; cdr3_aa: CASSHRGSYEQYF
v_call: TRBV5-1; j_call: TRBJ1-5; d_call: TRBD1; cdr3_nt: TGCGCCAGCAGTTATGGACAGGGGGCCGATCAGCCCCAGCATTTT; cdr3_aa: CASSYGQGADQPQHF